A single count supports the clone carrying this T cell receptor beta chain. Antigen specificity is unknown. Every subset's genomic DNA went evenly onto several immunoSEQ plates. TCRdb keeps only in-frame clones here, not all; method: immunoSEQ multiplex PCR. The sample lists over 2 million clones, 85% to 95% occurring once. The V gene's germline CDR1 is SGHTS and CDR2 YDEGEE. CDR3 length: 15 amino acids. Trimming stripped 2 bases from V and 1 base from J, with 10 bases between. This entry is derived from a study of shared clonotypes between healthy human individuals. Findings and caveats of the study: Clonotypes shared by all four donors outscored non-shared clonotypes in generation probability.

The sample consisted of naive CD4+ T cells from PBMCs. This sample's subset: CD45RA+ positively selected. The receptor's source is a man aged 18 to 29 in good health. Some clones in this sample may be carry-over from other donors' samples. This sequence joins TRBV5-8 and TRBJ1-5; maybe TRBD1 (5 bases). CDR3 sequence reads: CASSFLGGSNQPQHF. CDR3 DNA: TGTGCCAGCAGCTTTTTGGGGGGAAGCAATCAGCCCCAGCATTTT.